This T cell receptor (beta chain) comes out of a study of blood T cell repertoires in COVID-19. The overall study: The United States, Italy and Spain provided the acute and convalescent COVID-19 samples.

Authors' methods: Amplifying reference gene primers gave estimates of nucleated cell counts. Some clones are missing from TCRdb's copy, which holds only in-frame ones; the method was immunoSEQ multiplex PCR. The DNA was the basis for D and trimming; V, J and clone size are from that table. Here the sample spans 210,000 or so clones, more than 75% being singletons. The TCR sequence derives from a man aged 35-49 years with active or convalescent COVID-19. Sequenced: peripheral blood.

CDR3 amino acids: CASSAHRAEHTEAFF. The CDR3 DNA reads as TGTGCCAGCAGTGCCCACAGGGCAGAACACACTGAAGCTTTCTTT. The genes are TRBV28 and TRBJ1-1; TRBD1 is a possible D gene (6 bases). In germline, CDR1 is MDHEN, CDR2 SYDVKM. The CDR3 covers 15 residues. Trimming took 5 bases from V and 3 from J, leaving 16 bases between them.